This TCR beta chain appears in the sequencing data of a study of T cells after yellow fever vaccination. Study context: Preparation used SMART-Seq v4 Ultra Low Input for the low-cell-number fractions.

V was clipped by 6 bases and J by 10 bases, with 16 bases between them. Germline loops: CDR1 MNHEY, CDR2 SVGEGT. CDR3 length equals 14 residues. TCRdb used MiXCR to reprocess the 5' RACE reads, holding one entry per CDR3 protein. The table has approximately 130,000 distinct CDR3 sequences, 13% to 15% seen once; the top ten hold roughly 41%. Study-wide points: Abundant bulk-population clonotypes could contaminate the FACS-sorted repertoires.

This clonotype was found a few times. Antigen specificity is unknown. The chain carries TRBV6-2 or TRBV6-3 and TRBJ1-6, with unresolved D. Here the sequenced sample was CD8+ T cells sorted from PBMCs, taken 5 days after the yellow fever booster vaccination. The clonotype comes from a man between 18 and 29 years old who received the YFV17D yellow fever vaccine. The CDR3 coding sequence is TGTGCCAGCAGCTCAGACGGGGATAGATCACCCCTCCACTTT. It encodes CASSSDGDRSPLHF.